The sequence of this T cell receptor (beta chain) was determined in a study of human T cells and chemical hapten exposure (dated by TCRdb to the early 2020s). Broadly, across the study: For sensitization, 2% DPC in acetone was applied to a roughly 2 cm by roughly 2 cm area of upper inner arm skin. The study tracked peripheral blood TCR repertoire changes in vivo during primary and secondary sensitization to the hapten diphenylcyclopropenone (DPC) in alopecia patients. About 30 alopecia patients provided blood for TCR sequencing at one to four time points (pre-sensitization, 2, 6 and 24 weeks). Patch testing was performed on the upper back with Finn chambers containing 0.01% DPC, and the patch tests were scored after 6 days according to International Contact Dermatitis Research Group standards. Patient blood was sampled pre-sensitization (week 0) and at 2, 6 and about 24 weeks after DPC sensitization. The libraries were sequenced as a pool, and the TCR yield per sample differed mostly because of small variations in library volumes within the pool. Throughout the approximately 22-week study period, patients were also given weekly therapeutic DPC doses on the scalp. The patient cohort, mostly female, included alopecia areata with under or over 50% scalp involvement, alopecia totalis and alopecia universalis.

What the research found in general, with its limitations: The number of TCRs above 1 in 1000 frequency did not change with DPC sensitization; there was no evidence of global repertoire structure alterations. Because every patient had alopecia, a presumed autoimmune disease, the patients' immune response might differ from that of healthy individuals. Repeated subsampling changed both the strength of the expansion versus patch-test correlation and the threshold at which that correlation became significant. Patch test score was positively correlated with the number of PT1 expanded TCRs, with significance at thresholds 8, 16 and 32 but not at 4. Compared with pre-sensitization or healthy control sets, expanded TCRs formed significantly more large CDR3 similarity clusters, which is consistent with antigen-driven responses.

Read against the paper, the sample's time point label means: pre-sensitization, week 0. The treatment or condition tag for this specimen amounts to: therapeutic diphenylcyclopropenone sensitization with weekly scalp DPC. At every patch-test visit, the blood draw took place before the patch test was put on. Eligible patients were aged 18 to 70, diagnosed with alopecia, deemed suitable for DPC therapy, and excluded if pregnant. Total RNA was isolated from unfractionated whole blood collected in Tempus Blood RNA tubes. Library method: RACE. TCRdb names NextSeq 500 as the instrument used. During library preparation, unique molecular identifiers were attached to individual cDNA molecules so that TCRs could be counted quantitatively and reproducibly. Both TCR alpha and TCR beta chains were sequenced from each blood RNA sample. As for the authors' bioinformatics: Samples had a median of roughly 98,000 TCRs, with a range from 23,224 to 690,600. V, J and CDR3 annotation of the TCR reads was performed with the Decombinator software suite. Every sample was subsampled to the same number of TCRs (28,000) for the PS versus PT1 abundance plots. TCRs were defined as expanded if absent before sensitization and observed at least eight times at the 2-week time point. The public reads were reanalyzed by TCRdb: fastp trimming at Q25, MiXCR alignment, in-frame beta chains only. Entries are consolidated by CDR3 protein sequence, retaining the most common genes and DNA. Here the V and J calls rest on TCRdb's processing, not on the authors' analysis. Recorded for this sample are more than 80,000 distinct CDR3 sequences; roughly an eighth of them occurred a single time. The ten largest clones represent 1.6% of the sample.

V loses 8 bases, J loses 2 bases, and the germline ends lie 16 bases apart. Taken from the germline V gene, the CDR1 and CDR2 loops are MNHEY and SVGEGT. The CDR3 starts with the cysteine, ends with the phenylalanine, and has 15 residues. Just the 45-base CDR3 DNA is kept, in frame starting at base 1. This clonotype was seen ten or more times. What this receptor recognizes is not known. No qualities accompany the bases; no much larger clone lies one base away. The chain couples TRBV6-2 or TRBV6-3 to TRBJ2-1; no D gene call is confident. The receptor was isolated from a woman aged 50 to 65 with alopecia areata. Some clones in this sample may be carry-over from other donors' samples. Sequenced here: whole blood, sampled in connection with sensitization to the hapten diphenylcyclopropenone (DPC). The CDR3 region has the sequence CASLPTLVTYNEQFF. In nucleotides, the sequence is TGTGCCAGCCTCCCTACTCTAGTTACCTACAATGAGCAGTTCTTC.